This TCR beta chain was identified during a study of blood T cell repertoires in COVID-19. About the study: PBMCs, B-cell-depleted T cells, or T cells provided the cDNA or gDNA that made up the material.

This clone appeared a few times. For recovered donors of Cohort 3, there were two negative PCRs, clearance, or symptom resolution. The method was immunoSEQ multiplex PCR; TCRdb's version includes in-frame clones alone and lacks a portion of them. The table has fewer than 500,000 clones, about 85% seen once. CDR3 length equals 13 residues. The germline V gene has CDR1 GTSNPN and CDR2 SVGIG (reference sequence). V was shortened by 4 bases and J by 8 bases, with 14 bases between the two germline ends. The origin of this receptor is a woman younger than 35 who had recovered from COVID-19. This chain connects TRBV30 to TRBJ2-2; the D is unclear. Sequencing used PBMCs or T cells enriched from blood (not recorded which). CDR3 bases: TGTGCCTGGACTTTTGACCCGGGTGGGGAGCTGTTTTTT. The encoded protein is CAWTFDPGGELFF.